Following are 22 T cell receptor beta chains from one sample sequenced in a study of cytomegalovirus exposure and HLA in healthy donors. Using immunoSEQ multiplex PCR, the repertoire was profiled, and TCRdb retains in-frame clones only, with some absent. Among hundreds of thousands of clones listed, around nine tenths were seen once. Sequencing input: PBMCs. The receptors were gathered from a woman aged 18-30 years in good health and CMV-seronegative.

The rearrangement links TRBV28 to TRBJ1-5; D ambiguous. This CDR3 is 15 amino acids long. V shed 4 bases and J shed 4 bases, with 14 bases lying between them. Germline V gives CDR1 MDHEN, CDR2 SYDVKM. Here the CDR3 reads CASSWYATGNQPQHF. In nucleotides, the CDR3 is TGTGCCAGCAGTTGGTACGCGACGGGTAATCAGCCCCAGCATTTT.

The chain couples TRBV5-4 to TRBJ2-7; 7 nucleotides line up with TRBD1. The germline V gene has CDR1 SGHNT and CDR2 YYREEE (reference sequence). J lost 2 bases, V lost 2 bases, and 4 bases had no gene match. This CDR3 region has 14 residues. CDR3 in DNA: TGTGCCAGCAGCTTTCAGGGGGACACCTACGAGCAGTACTTC. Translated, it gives CASSFQGDTYEQYF.

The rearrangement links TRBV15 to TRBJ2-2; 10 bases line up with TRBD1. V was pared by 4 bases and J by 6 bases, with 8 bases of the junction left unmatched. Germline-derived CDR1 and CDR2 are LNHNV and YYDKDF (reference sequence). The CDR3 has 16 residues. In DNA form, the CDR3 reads TGTGCCACCAGCACCGGGACAGGGGTTTCCGCCGGGGAGCTGTTTTTT. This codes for CATSTGTGVSAGELFF. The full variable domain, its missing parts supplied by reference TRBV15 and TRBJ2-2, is DAMVIQNPRYQVTQFGKPVTLSCSQTLNHNVMYWYQQKSSQAPKLLFHYYDKDFNNEADTPDNFQSRRPNTSFCFLDIRSPGLGDTAMYLCATSTGTGVSAGELFFGEGSRLTVL.

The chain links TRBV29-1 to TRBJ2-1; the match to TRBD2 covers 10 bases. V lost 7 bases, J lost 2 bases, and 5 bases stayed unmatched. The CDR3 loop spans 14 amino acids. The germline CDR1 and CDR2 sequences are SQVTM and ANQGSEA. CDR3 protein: CSALAGGAYNEQFF. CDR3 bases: TGCAGCGCGTTAGCGGGAGGTGCCTACAATGAGCAGTTCTTC.

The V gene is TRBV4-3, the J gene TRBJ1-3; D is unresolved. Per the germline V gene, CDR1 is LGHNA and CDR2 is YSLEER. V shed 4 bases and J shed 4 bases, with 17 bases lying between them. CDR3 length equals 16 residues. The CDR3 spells CASSPYTEPGGNTIYF. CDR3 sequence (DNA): TGCGCCAGCAGCCCTTATACGGAGCCGGGGGGAAACACCATATATTTT.

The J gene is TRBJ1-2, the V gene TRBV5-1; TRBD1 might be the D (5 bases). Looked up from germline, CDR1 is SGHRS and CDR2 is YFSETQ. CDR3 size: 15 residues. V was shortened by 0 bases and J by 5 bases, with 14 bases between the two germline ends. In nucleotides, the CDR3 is TGCGCCAGCAGCTTGGCGGCAGGTCGGGGGTATGGCTACACCTTC. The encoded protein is CASSLAAGRGYGYTF.

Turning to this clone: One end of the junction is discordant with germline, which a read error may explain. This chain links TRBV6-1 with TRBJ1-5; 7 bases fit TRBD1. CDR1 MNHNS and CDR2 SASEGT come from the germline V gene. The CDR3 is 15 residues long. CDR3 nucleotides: TGTGCCAGCAGCGAAGGACAGGCAAGAAATCAGCCCCAGCATTTT. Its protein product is CASSEGQARNQPQHF.

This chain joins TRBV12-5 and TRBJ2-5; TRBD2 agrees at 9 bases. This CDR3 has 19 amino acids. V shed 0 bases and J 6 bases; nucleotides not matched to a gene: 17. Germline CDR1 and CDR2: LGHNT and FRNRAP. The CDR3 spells CASGLVLALAGSGGKTQYF. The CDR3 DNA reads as TGTGCTAGTGGTTTGGTACTTGCGCTAGCGGGATCGGGAGGAAAGACCCAGTACTTC.

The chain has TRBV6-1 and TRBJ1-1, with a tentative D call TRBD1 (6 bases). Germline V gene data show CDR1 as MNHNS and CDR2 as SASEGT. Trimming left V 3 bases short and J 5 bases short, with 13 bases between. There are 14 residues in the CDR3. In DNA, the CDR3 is TGTGCCAGCAGTGAGAGGTCAGGGGAGACTGAAGCTTTCTTT. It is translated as CASSERSGETEAFF.

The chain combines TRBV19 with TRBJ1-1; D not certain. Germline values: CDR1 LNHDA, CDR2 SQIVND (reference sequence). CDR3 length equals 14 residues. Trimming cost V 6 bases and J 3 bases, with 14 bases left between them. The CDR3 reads CASRWETYHTEAFF. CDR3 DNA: TGTGCCAGTAGGTGGGAGACCTACCACACTGAAGCTTTCTTT.

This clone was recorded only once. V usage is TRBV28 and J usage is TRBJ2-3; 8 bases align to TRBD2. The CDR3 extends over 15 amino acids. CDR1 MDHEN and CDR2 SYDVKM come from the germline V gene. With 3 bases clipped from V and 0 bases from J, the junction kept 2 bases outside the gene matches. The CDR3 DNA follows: TGTGCCAGCAGTTTCATAGCGGGAAGCACAGATACGCAGTATTTT. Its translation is CASSFIAGSTDTQYF. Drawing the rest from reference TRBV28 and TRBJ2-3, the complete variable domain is DVKVTQSSRYLVKRTGEKVFLECVQDMDHENMFWYRQDPGLGLRLIYFSYDVKMKEKGDIPEGYSVSREKKERFSLILESASTNQTSMYLCASSFIAGSTDTQYFGPGTRLTVL.

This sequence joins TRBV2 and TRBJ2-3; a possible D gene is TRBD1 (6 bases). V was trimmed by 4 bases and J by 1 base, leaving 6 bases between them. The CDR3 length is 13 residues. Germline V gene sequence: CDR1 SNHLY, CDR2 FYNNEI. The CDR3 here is CASSAGGTDTQYF. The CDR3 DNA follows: TGTGCCAGCAGTGCAGGGGGCACAGATACGCAGTATTTT.

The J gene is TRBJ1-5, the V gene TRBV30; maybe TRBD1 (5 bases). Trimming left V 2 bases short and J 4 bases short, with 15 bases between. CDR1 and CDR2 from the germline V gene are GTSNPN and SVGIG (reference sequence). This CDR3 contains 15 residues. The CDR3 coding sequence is TGTGCCTGGAGTCACCAGGGCCCACCAAATCAGCCCCAGCATTTT. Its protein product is CAWSHQGPPNQPQHF. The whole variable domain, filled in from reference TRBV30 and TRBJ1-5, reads SQTIHQWPATLVQPVGSPLSLECTVEGTSNPNLYWYRQAAGRGLQLLFYSVGIGQISSEVPQNLSASRPQDRQFILSSKKLLLSDSGFYLCAWSHQGPPNQPQHFGDGTRLSIL.

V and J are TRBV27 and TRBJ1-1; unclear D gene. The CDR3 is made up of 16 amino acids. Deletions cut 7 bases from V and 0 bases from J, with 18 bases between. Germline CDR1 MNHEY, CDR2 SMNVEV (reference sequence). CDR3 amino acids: CASNRTPQTLNTEAFF. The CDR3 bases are TGTGCCAGCAATCGAACCCCACAGACCCTGAACACTGAAGCTTTCTTT.

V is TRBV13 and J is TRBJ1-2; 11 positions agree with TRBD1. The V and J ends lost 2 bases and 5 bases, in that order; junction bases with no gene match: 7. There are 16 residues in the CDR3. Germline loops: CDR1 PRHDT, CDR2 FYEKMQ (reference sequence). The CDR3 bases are TGTGCCAGCAGCTTAAGGGGACAGGGGGGGATTTATGGCTACACCTTC. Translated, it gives CASSLRGQGGIYGYTF.

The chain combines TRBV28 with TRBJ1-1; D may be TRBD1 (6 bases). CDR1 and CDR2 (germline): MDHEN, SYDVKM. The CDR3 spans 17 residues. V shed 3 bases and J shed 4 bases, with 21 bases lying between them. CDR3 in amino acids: CASSFPAYRQAGTEAFF. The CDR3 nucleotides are TGTGCCAGCAGTTTCCCCGCATATCGACAGGCGGGCACTGAAGCTTTCTTT.

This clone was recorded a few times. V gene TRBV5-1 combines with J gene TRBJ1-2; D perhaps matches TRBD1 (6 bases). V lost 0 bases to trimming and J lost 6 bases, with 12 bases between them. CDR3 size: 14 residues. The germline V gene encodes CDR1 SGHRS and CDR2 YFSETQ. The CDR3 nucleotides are TGCGCCAGCAGCTTGGACAGGGCAAAGGATGGCTACACCTTC. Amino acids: CASSLDRAKDGYTF.

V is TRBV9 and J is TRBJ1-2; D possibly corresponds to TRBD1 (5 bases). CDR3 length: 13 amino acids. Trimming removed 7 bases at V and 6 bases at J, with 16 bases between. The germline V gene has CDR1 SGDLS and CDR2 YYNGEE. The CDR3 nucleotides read TGTGCCAGCTCTAGGGCTACCAGGGATGGCTACACCTTC. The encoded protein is CASSRATRDGYTF.

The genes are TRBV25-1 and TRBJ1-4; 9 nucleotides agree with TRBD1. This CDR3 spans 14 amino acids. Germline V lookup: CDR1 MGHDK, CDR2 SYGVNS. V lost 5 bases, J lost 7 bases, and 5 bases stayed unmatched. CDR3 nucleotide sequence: TGTGCCAGCAGTAACAGGGGGCTTGGTGAAAAACTGTTTTTT. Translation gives CASSNRGLGEKLFF.

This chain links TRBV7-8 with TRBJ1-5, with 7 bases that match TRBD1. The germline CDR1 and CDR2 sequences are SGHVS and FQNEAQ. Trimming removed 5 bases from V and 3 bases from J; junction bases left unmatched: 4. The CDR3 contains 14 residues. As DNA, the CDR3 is TGTGCCAGCAGCCACGACAGGGTCAATCAGCCCCAGCATTTT. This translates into CASSHDRVNQPQHF.

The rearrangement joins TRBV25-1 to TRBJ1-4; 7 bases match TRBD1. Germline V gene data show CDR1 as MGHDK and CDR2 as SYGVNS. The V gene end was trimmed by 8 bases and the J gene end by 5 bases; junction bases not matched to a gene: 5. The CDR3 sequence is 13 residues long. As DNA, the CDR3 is TGTGCCAGCCGACAGGGTTTCAATGAAAAACTGTTTTTT. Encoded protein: CASRQGFNEKLFF.

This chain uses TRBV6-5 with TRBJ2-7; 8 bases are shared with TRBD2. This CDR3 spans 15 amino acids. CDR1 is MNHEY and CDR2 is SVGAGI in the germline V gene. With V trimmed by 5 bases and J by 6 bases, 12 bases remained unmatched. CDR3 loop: CASSPPGGRPGEQYF. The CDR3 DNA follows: TGTGCCAGCAGTCCCCCGGGCGGGAGGCCGGGCGAGCAGTACTTC.